Shown below are 5 T cell receptor beta chains from a single sample sequenced in a study of cytomegalovirus exposure and HLA in healthy donors. PCR involved 60 Vbeta and 13 Jbeta primers. Assay: immunoSEQ multiplex PCR; the TCRdb copy retains only in-frame clones and omits some. The data contain 100,000 to 150,000 clones, around 78% of them singletons. Sample: PBMCs. The source of these receptors is a woman in her forties or fifties in good health and CMV-seronegative.

The count of this clone is one. The CDR3 bases are TGTGCCAGCAGTCTGGGAGGGACCCAGTACTTC. It translates to CASSLGGTQYF. The chain has TRBV6-6 and TRBJ2-5; TRBD2 is a possible D gene (6 bases). V was clipped by 5 bases and J by 7 bases, with 8 bases between them. Germline CDR1 MNHNY, CDR2 SVGAGI (reference sequence). This CDR3 spans 11 amino acids.

The V and J genes are TRBV7-2 and TRBJ2-3; D is possibly TRBD2 (6 bases). The CDR3 runs 16 residues. With 5 bases removed from V and 3 bases from J, the gap between germline ends came to 18 bases. Germline values: CDR1 SGHTA, CDR2 FQGNSA. The CDR3 DNA is TGTGCCAGCAGCGGAGGGCTAGCCCCGGGGACAGATACGCAGTATTTT. Its translation: CASSGGLAPGTDTQYF.

This clone has more than one count but fewer than ten. V gene TRBV6-1 combines with J gene TRBJ1-1; tentative D call: TRBD1 (6 bases). The CDR3 is made up of 13 amino acids. Per germline, CDR1 MNHNS and CDR2 SASEGT. V lost 6 bases, J lost 3 bases, and 11 bases lay in between. CDR3 region: CASSRDTDTEAFF. In DNA form, the CDR3 reads TGTGCCAGCAGCCGGGACACGGACACTGAAGCTTTCTTT.

The table lists this clone with many counts. The gene calls are TRBV6-5 and TRBJ1-1, with no clear D. Germline lookup yields CDR1 MNHEY and CDR2 SVGAGI. Trimming took 6 bases from V and 4 from J, leaving 9 bases between them. The CDR3 covers 12 residues. In DNA form, the CDR3 reads TGTGCCAGCAGCCGTATCGGCACTGAAGCTTTCTTT. Translation: CASSRIGTEAFF.

V and J are TRBV2 and TRBJ1-5; no clear D gene. The CDR3 contains 16 residues. V was clipped by 1 base and J by 1 base, with 11 bases between them. CDR1 and CDR2 from the germline V gene are SNHLY and FYNNEI. CDR3: CASSEVVGRSNQPQHF. The CDR3 bases are TGTGCCAGCAGTGAAGTGGTGGGCCGGAGCAATCAGCCCCAGCATTTT.